The rows below give T cell receptor beta chains drawn from one sample of a study of cytomegalovirus exposure and HLA in healthy donors. Sequenced by immunoSEQ multiplex PCR; TCRdb stores in-frame clones only, minus some. Counted here are roughly 70,000 clones, 70% to 75% occurring once; the ten biggest clones make up roughly 11%. Sequencing input: PBMCs. These receptor sequences come from a human donor in good health. The CDR3 runs from the conserved cysteine through the conserved F or W. Fields, in order: V gene, J gene, D gene, clone size, CDR3 DNA, CDR3 protein. D genes are given only for firm matches. Part of the rows lack a size; the others show once, few, many or a class for expanded clones.

V: TRBV28; J: TRBJ1-5; D: -; size: few; DNA: TGTGCCAGTATCGACAGTTTTCTCAATCAGCCCCAGCATTTT; CDR3: CASIDSFLNQPQHF
V: TRBV4-1; J: TRBJ1-1; D: TRBD1; size: few; DNA: TGCGCCAGCAGCCATTTGGTTAGCAGGGGGCAGGGCACTGAAGCTTTCTTT; CDR3: CASSHLVSRGQGTEAFF
V: TRBV18; J: TRBJ2-7; D: TRBD1; size: -; DNA: TGTGCCAGCTCACCCCCCGGGACAGGGTCCCACGAGCAGTACTTC; CDR3: CASSPPGTGSHEQYF
V: TRBV30; J: TRBJ1-1; D: -; size: -; DNA: TGTGCCGGGGAGCGGAACACTGAAGCTTTCTTT; CDR3: CAGERNTEAFF
V: TRBV6-1; J: TRBJ2-3; D: -; size: -; DNA: TGTGCCAGCAGTGGAAACAGCAATTCGGGGGATACGCAGTATTTT; CDR3: CASSGNSNSGDTQYF
V: TRBV5-1; J: TRBJ1-1; D: -; size: -; DNA: TGCGCCAGCAGCCCCGGACTGGAGAACACTGAAGCTTTCTTT; CDR3: CASSPGLENTEAFF
V: TRBV5-4; J: TRBJ1-1; D: -; size: -; DNA: TGTGCCAGCAGTTGGGGCCCTGAAGGGACTGAAGCTTTCTTT; CDR3: CASSWGPEGTEAFF
V: TRBV6-1; J: TRBJ1-2; D: -; size: few; DNA: TGTGCCAGCACCTACGGGACTCCTGAATATGGCTACACCTTC; CDR3: CASTYGTPEYGYTF
V: TRBV7-9; J: TRBJ2-1; D: TRBD2; size: -; DNA: TGTGCCAGCAGCTTGATTCGGGGGGACAATGAGCAGTTCTTC; CDR3: CASSLIRGDNEQFF
V: TRBV2; J: TRBJ2-7; D: -; size: once; DNA: TGTGCCAGCAGTGCCCTCTACGAGCAGTACTTC; CDR3: CASSALYEQYF
V: TRBV6-5; J: TRBJ1-3; D: -; size: -; DNA: TGTGCCAGCACCCGAGCGCCTGGAAACACCATATATTTT; CDR3: CASTRAPGNTIYF
V: TRBV18; J: TRBJ2-5; D: -; size: -; DNA: TGTGCCAGCTCCCCCCTTGGGGGGTTTCAAGAGACCCAGTACTTC; CDR3: CASSPLGGFQETQYF
V: TRBV6-4; J: TRBJ2-3; D: TRBD2; size: -; DNA: TGTGCCAGCAGTTGTCATTCGCCGGGACTATGCACAGATACGCAGTATTTT; CDR3: CASSCHSPGLCTDTQYF
V: TRBV2; J: TRBJ2-5; D: TRBD2; size: -; DNA: TGTGCCAGATCCCTAGCGGACCAAGAGACCCAGTACTTC; CDR3: CARSLADQETQYF
V: TRBV2; J: TRBJ2-1; D: TRBD2; size: -; DNA: TGTGCCAGCAGAAGGACTAGCGGTGGGGCCGGTGAGCAGTTCTTC; CDR3: CASRRTSGGAGEQFF
V: TRBV5-1; J: TRBJ2-1; D: TRBD2; size: -; DNA: TGCGCCAGCAGCTCCCTAGCGGAGAGCTCCTACAATGAGCAGTTCTTC; CDR3: CASSSLAESSYNEQFF
V: TRBV6-1; J: TRBJ1-2; D: -; size: few; DNA: TGTGCCAGCAGTGATTACGGGTATGGCTACACCTTC; CDR3: CASSDYGYGYTF
V: TRBV5-4; J: TRBJ2-5; D: TRBD2; size: -; DNA: TGTGCCAGCAGCTCCCGGGGGGGCCAAGAGACCCAGTACTTC; CDR3: CASSSRGGQETQYF
V: TRBV18; J: TRBJ2-3; D: -; size: -; DNA: TGTGCCAGCTCACCAGTCTCGCCTATGGAGCGGAGCAGCCCAGATACGCAGTATTTT; CDR3: CASSPVSPMERSSPDTQYF
V: TRBV5-4; J: TRBJ1-1; D: -; size: -; DNA: TGTGCCAGCAGCTCCCCCCGGGTCTCCGACACTGAAGCTTTCTTT; CDR3: CASSSPRVSDTEAFF
V: TRBV6-1; J: TRBJ1-5; D: TRBD1; size: -; DNA: TGTGCCAGCAGTGGAGACAGGGGATTCACCCCTAATCAGCCCCAGCATTTT; CDR3: CASSGDRGFTPNQPQHF
V: TRBV7-3; J: TRBJ2-1; D: -; size: -; DNA: TGTGCCAGCAGCCTTACCCACTCGGGGAGCTCCTACAATGAGCAGTTCTTC; CDR3: CASSLTHSGSSYNEQFF
V: TRBV11-3; J: TRBJ1-2; D: TRBD1; size: -; DNA: TGTGCCAGCAGCTTCTTCGGGACAGGGGAGGGCTACACCTTC; CDR3: CASSFFGTGEGYTF